This is a list of T cell receptor beta chains from one sample in a study of cytotoxic CD8 clonotypes in ibrutinib-treated CLL. TCRdb's copy holds only in-frame clones and misses some; the assay was immunoSEQ multiplex PCR. Here the sample spans 250,000 to 350,000 clones, roughly three quarters being singletons. The source material was PBMCs, sampled at disease progression, from a patient treated with ibrutinib. The receptor source for this set is a human donor with chronic lymphocytic leukemia. The CDR3 runs from the conserved cysteine through the conserved F or W. Fields, in order: V gene, J gene, clone size, D gene, CDR3 DNA, CDR3 protein. D genes are given only for firm matches. Clone size is not always given. Where it is, it says once, few, many or a class for expanded clones.

v_call: TRBV20-1; j_call: TRBJ2-7; clone_size: .; d_call: .; cdr3_nt: TGCAGTGCTAGTGCAGATCGGGAGCAGTACTTC; cdr3_aa: CSASADREQYF
v_call: TRBV9; j_call: TRBJ1-2; clone_size: .; d_call: .; cdr3_nt: TGTGCCAGCAGCGCTTCTAAGGGGTTTGGCTACACCTTC; cdr3_aa: CASSASKGFGYTF
v_call: TRBV29-1; j_call: TRBJ2-1; clone_size: .; d_call: .; cdr3_nt: TGCAGCGTTGACGGGACATACTACAATGAGCAGTTCTTC; cdr3_aa: CSVDGTYYNEQFF
v_call: TRBV27; j_call: TRBJ2-1; clone_size: .; d_call: TRBD2; cdr3_nt: TGTGCCAGCAGTTTGAGGATAGGCTTCGGGACTAGCTTTATAGATGAGCAGTTCTTC; cdr3_aa: CASSLRIGFGTSFIDEQFF
v_call: TRBV5-1; j_call: TRBJ2-5; clone_size: .; d_call: .; cdr3_nt: TGCGCCAGCAGCTTCGAAGGGGCTCAGACCCAGTACTTC; cdr3_aa: CASSFEGAQTQYF
v_call: TRBV20-1; j_call: TRBJ1-2; clone_size: .; d_call: .; cdr3_nt: TGCAGTGCTTCGTATAACTATGGCTACACCTTC; cdr3_aa: CSASYNYGYTF
v_call: TRBV18; j_call: TRBJ2-7; clone_size: .; d_call: .; cdr3_nt: TGTGCCAGCTCACCAAGAAGGATTGTATACGAGCAGTACTTC; cdr3_aa: CASSPRRIVYEQYF
v_call: TRBV9; j_call: TRBJ2-4; clone_size: .; d_call: .; cdr3_nt: TGTGCCAGCAGCGTAGGCGGGGACAAAAACATTCAGTACTTC; cdr3_aa: CASSVGGDKNIQYF
v_call: TRBV15; j_call: TRBJ2-1; clone_size: .; d_call: .; cdr3_nt: TGTGCCACCAGCAGAGATCTAGCTTTGAGCTCCTACAATGAGCAGTTCTTC; cdr3_aa: CATSRDLALSSYNEQFF
v_call: TRBV19; j_call: TRBJ1-1; clone_size: .; d_call: .; cdr3_nt: TGTGCCAGTAGTCTGTTGGGCGGACGAAACACTGAAGCTTTCTTT; cdr3_aa: CASSLLGGRNTEAFF
v_call: TRBV10-3; j_call: TRBJ2-1; clone_size: once; d_call: TRBD1; cdr3_nt: TGTGCCACCGACAGGGGCCAAAGGGGGGATGAGCAGTTCTTC; cdr3_aa: CATDRGQRGDEQFF
v_call: TRBV15; j_call: TRBJ2-2; clone_size: .; d_call: .; cdr3_nt: TGTGCCACCAGCAGAGGAGGGGCGGGATCCATCTCGGGCGGGGAGCTGTTTTTT; cdr3_aa: CATSRGGAGSISGGELFF
v_call: TRBV7-9; j_call: TRBJ2-2; clone_size: few; d_call: .; cdr3_nt: TGTGCCAGCAGCTCCCCGGGCCTTAGTTCGGACGGGGAGCTGTTTTTT; cdr3_aa: CASSSPGLSSDGELFF
v_call: TRBV27; j_call: TRBJ2-1; clone_size: .; d_call: TRBD2; cdr3_nt: TGTGCCAGCAAGTGGCTAGCGGTAAGGAATGAGCAGTTCTTC; cdr3_aa: CASKWLAVRNEQFF
v_call: TRBV23-1; j_call: TRBJ2-1; clone_size: .; d_call: .; cdr3_nt: TGCGCCAGCAGTCAATCAAGCAACAATGAGCAGTTCTTC; cdr3_aa: CASSQSSNNEQFF
v_call: TRBV5-4; j_call: TRBJ2-2; clone_size: .; d_call: .; cdr3_nt: TGTGCCAGCAGCTTAGGCGGGCGGGTGTACACCGGGGAGCTGTTTTTT; cdr3_aa: CASSLGGRVYTGELFF
v_call: TRBV7-6; j_call: TRBJ2-1; clone_size: .; d_call: TRBD2; cdr3_nt: TGTGCCAGCAGTCGACTAGCTAGTGAGCAGTTCTTC; cdr3_aa: CASSRLASEQFF
v_call: TRBV7-9; j_call: TRBJ1-1; clone_size: .; d_call: TRBD1; cdr3_nt: TGTGCCAGCAGCTCCTTACAGGGGAGTACTGAAGCTTTCTTT; cdr3_aa: CASSSLQGSTEAFF
v_call: TRBV19; j_call: TRBJ2-1; clone_size: .; d_call: .; cdr3_nt: TGTGCCAGTAGTATTGTTTTAGGGCCCTCCTACAATGAGCAGTTCTTC; cdr3_aa: CASSIVLGPSYNEQFF
v_call: TRBV5-6; j_call: TRBJ2-3; clone_size: .; d_call: TRBD2; cdr3_nt: TGTGCCAGCAGCTTGGAAGCGGGGGTGATCACAGATACGCAGTATTTT; cdr3_aa: CASSLEAGVITDTQYF
v_call: TRBV4-3; j_call: TRBJ2-1; clone_size: .; d_call: TRBD2; cdr3_nt: TGCGCCAGCAGCCCTCGGATGGGACTAGCGGGGGACAATGAGCAGTTCTTC; cdr3_aa: CASSPRMGLAGDNEQFF
v_call: TRBV4-3; j_call: TRBJ2-2; clone_size: .; d_call: TRBD2; cdr3_nt: TGCGCCAGCAGCCAAGATCGGAATAGCGGGAGAGTCAACACCGGGGAGCTGTTTTTT; cdr3_aa: CASSQDRNSGRVNTGELFF
v_call: TRBV5-4; j_call: TRBJ1-2; clone_size: .; d_call: .; cdr3_nt: TGTGCCAGCAGCCCTGACAGGATCTATGGCTACACCTTC; cdr3_aa: CASSPDRIYGYTF
v_call: TRBV2; j_call: TRBJ2-1; clone_size: .; d_call: .; cdr3_nt: TGTGCCAGCAGTCCAATCAGGATAAGCTCCTACAATGAGCAGTTCTTC; cdr3_aa: CASSPIRISSYNEQFF
v_call: TRBV29-1; j_call: TRBJ1-4; clone_size: .; d_call: .; cdr3_nt: TGCAGCGTCCTAATTATGCCAGGGGCTGGGGAAAAACTGTTTTTT; cdr3_aa: CSVLIMPGAGEKLFF
v_call: TRBV13; j_call: TRBJ2-7; clone_size: .; d_call: .; cdr3_nt: TGTGCCAGCAGCGCACGAGTCAACGAGCAGTACTTC; cdr3_aa: CASSARVNEQYF
v_call: TRBV6-5; j_call: TRBJ1-2; clone_size: .; d_call: .; cdr3_nt: TGTGCCAGCAGTCGGGTGGGGGGTATGCTCTATGGCTACACCTTC; cdr3_aa: CASSRVGGMLYGYTF
v_call: TRBV5-5; j_call: TRBJ2-7; clone_size: .; d_call: TRBD2; cdr3_nt: TGTGCCAGCAGCGGGGGACTAGGTGGCGAGCAGTACTTC; cdr3_aa: CASSGGLGGEQYF
v_call: TRBV10-3; j_call: TRBJ2-7; clone_size: few; d_call: TRBD1; cdr3_nt: TGTGCCATCAGTGAGAGGGGGCAAGGATCCTACGAGCAGTACTTC; cdr3_aa: CAISERGQGSYEQYF
v_call: TRBV7-8; j_call: TRBJ2-7; clone_size: .; d_call: .; cdr3_nt: TGTGCCAGCAGCCCATCGGCAGGTATCTCCTACGAGCAGTACTTC; cdr3_aa: CASSPSAGISYEQYF
v_call: TRBV7-6; j_call: TRBJ2-3; clone_size: .; d_call: TRBD2; cdr3_nt: TGTGCCAGCAGCTTAGCCCCCCCCAGCGGGAAGGGTACAGATACGCAGTATTTT; cdr3_aa: CASSLAPPSGKGTDTQYF
v_call: TRBV7-8; j_call: TRBJ2-1; clone_size: .; d_call: TRBD1; cdr3_nt: TGTGCCAGCAGCTTAGCGAAGGACAGGGGGTCCTACAATGAGCAGTTCTTC; cdr3_aa: CASSLAKDRGSYNEQFF
v_call: TRBV9; j_call: TRBJ2-3; clone_size: .; d_call: TRBD2; cdr3_nt: TGTGCCAGCAGCGAGACGGGACTAGCGAATATGAGAGATACGCAGTATTTT; cdr3_aa: CASSETGLANMRDTQYF
v_call: TRBV19; j_call: TRBJ2-7; clone_size: .; d_call: .; cdr3_nt: TGTGCCAGTAGTATCTCCGGGACGGTCTACGAGCAGTACTTC; cdr3_aa: CASSISGTVYEQYF
v_call: TRBV6-1; j_call: TRBJ1-5; clone_size: .; d_call: .; cdr3_nt: TGTGCCAGCAGTGAATTTGGTCAGCCCCAGCATTTT; cdr3_aa: CASSEFGQPQHF
v_call: TRBV6-5; j_call: TRBJ2-7; clone_size: .; d_call: TRBD1; cdr3_nt: TGTGCCAGCAGTATCAGACAGGGCTACGAGCAGTACTTC; cdr3_aa: CASSIRQGYEQYF
v_call: TRBV5-1; j_call: TRBJ2-1; clone_size: .; d_call: TRBD2; cdr3_nt: TGCGCCAGCAGTAAGCGGGAGAGGGCCCACAATGAGCAGTTCTTC; cdr3_aa: CASSKRERAHNEQFF
v_call: TRBV5-1; j_call: TRBJ2-5; clone_size: .; d_call: TRBD1; cdr3_nt: TGCGCCAGCAGCTTGACAGGGGGATACGGCGAGACCCAGTACTTC; cdr3_aa: CASSLTGGYGETQYF
v_call: TRBV27; j_call: TRBJ1-1; clone_size: .; d_call: .; cdr3_nt: TGTGCCAGCAGTTTCCCAGGGGACACTGAAGCTTTCTTT; cdr3_aa: CASSFPGDTEAFF
v_call: TRBV2; j_call: TRBJ2-7; clone_size: .; d_call: TRBD1; cdr3_nt: TGTGCCAGCAGTGTCGACAGGGGACGCTACGAGCAGTACTTC; cdr3_aa: CASSVDRGRYEQYF
v_call: TRBV2; j_call: TRBJ1-5; clone_size: .; d_call: .; cdr3_nt: TGTGCCAGCAGTGAACAGGGCAGGAGTAATCAGCCCCAGCATTTT; cdr3_aa: CASSEQGRSNQPQHF
v_call: TRBV7-8; j_call: TRBJ2-7; clone_size: .; d_call: .; cdr3_nt: TGTGCCAGCAGCCCCACCTTCTCCTACGAGCAGTACTTC; cdr3_aa: CASSPTFSYEQYF
v_call: TRBV19; j_call: TRBJ2-5; clone_size: .; d_call: .; cdr3_nt: TGTGCCAGTAGTATCCCCCAGGGTAGCCAAGAGACCCAGTACTTC; cdr3_aa: CASSIPQGSQETQYF
v_call: TRBV4-3; j_call: TRBJ2-6; clone_size: .; d_call: .; cdr3_nt: TGCGCCAGCAGCCAAGTCCAGCGGATCTCTGGGGCCAACGTCCTGACTTTC; cdr3_aa: CASSQVQRISGANVLTF
v_call: TRBV6-5; j_call: TRBJ1-5; clone_size: .; d_call: .; cdr3_nt: TGTGCCAGCAGTTACTCCCCGTCTCAGCCCCAGCATTTT; cdr3_aa: CASSYSPSQPQHF
v_call: TRBV5-5; j_call: TRBJ2-7; clone_size: few; d_call: TRBD2; cdr3_nt: TGTGCCAGCAGCCCCTCCGGACTAGCGGCTACCTACGAGCAGTACTTC; cdr3_aa: CASSPSGLAATYEQYF
v_call: TRBV9; j_call: TRBJ2-2; clone_size: .; d_call: TRBD2; cdr3_nt: TGTGCCAGCTCACCCGGGGGGACCGGGGAGCTGTTTTTT; cdr3_aa: CASSPGGTGELFF
v_call: TRBV11-2; j_call: TRBJ2-2; clone_size: once; d_call: TRBD1; cdr3_nt: TGTGCCAGCAGCTCGACGGGACAGGGGATCACCGGGGAGCTGTTTTTT; cdr3_aa: CASSSTGQGITGELFF
v_call: TRBV9; j_call: TRBJ2-1; clone_size: .; d_call: .; cdr3_nt: TGTGCCAGCAGCGTATCTGCGTACCATGAGCAGTTCTTC; cdr3_aa: CASSVSAYHEQFF
v_call: TRBV6-1; j_call: TRBJ2-7; clone_size: .; d_call: TRBD2; cdr3_nt: TGTGCCAGCAGTAAAGGGCCTAGCGGTAACCTCTACGAGCAGTACTTC; cdr3_aa: CASSKGPSGNLYEQYF
v_call: TRBV21-1; j_call: TRBJ2-7; clone_size: .; d_call: .; cdr3_nt: TGTGCCAGCGGCAGGGGTTCCTACGAGCAGTACTTC; cdr3_aa: CASGRGSYEQYF
v_call: TRBV5-1; j_call: TRBJ2-7; clone_size: few; d_call: .; cdr3_nt: TGCGCCAGCAGCTTGGATCTACTAGTACACGAGCAGTACTTC; cdr3_aa: CASSLDLLVHEQYF
v_call: TRBV21-1; j_call: TRBJ1-1; clone_size: .; d_call: .; cdr3_nt: TGTGCCAGCAGCGGTGGACAGGGAGGTTTTCCTGAAGCTTTCTTT; cdr3_aa: CASSGGQGGFPEAFF
v_call: TRBV18; j_call: TRBJ2-5; clone_size: .; d_call: TRBD2; cdr3_nt: TGTGCCAGCTCATCCCTGAGACTAGCGGGAGTTCGCGAGACCCAGTACTTC; cdr3_aa: CASSSLRLAGVRETQYF
v_call: TRBV9; j_call: TRBJ1-2; clone_size: once; d_call: TRBD1; cdr3_nt: TGTGCCAGCAGCGTAGTGCAGGGGGCGGGTGGCTACACCTTC; cdr3_aa: CASSVVQGAGGYTF
v_call: TRBV19; j_call: TRBJ2-6; clone_size: .; d_call: .; cdr3_nt: TGTGCCAGTAGTATTTCCGGGGGCAAGGCTGGGGCCAACGTCCTGACTTTC; cdr3_aa: CASSISGGKAGANVLTF
v_call: TRBV28; j_call: TRBJ1-5; clone_size: few; d_call: .; cdr3_nt: TGTGCCAGCTTGAGGCAGGGTAGTCCCCAGCATTTT; cdr3_aa: CASLRQGSPQHF
v_call: TRBV2; j_call: TRBJ1-3; clone_size: .; d_call: .; cdr3_nt: TGTGCCAGCAGGGTTGACAACCAGGCGGGAAACACCATATATTTT; cdr3_aa: CASRVDNQAGNTIYF
v_call: TRBV10-2; j_call: TRBJ1-2; clone_size: .; d_call: .; cdr3_nt: TGCGCCAGCAGCCCGGGACCCAGAAGGGCTAACTATGGCTACACCTTC; cdr3_aa: CASSPGPRRANYGYTF
v_call: TRBV15; j_call: TRBJ2-2; clone_size: .; d_call: TRBD2; cdr3_nt: TGTGCCACCAGCAGAGATCTGTGGGCGGGAGGATCCGGGGAGCTGTTTTTT; cdr3_aa: CATSRDLWAGGSGELFF